The 5 T cell receptor beta chains below come from one sample, sequenced in a study of cytomegalovirus exposure and HLA in healthy donors. 13 Jbeta primers and 60 Vbeta primers were used for the PCR. Profiled with immunoSEQ multiplex PCR; TCRdb holds only in-frame clones, not every one. This sample carries 40,000 to 55,000 clones, around 81% of them seen once, and the ten largest clones take 2% to 2.5%. Sequenced: PBMCs. These receptor sequences come from a boy younger than 18 in good health and CMV-seropositive.

The chain couples TRBV7-3 to TRBJ1-1; D is unresolved. CDR1 is SGHTA and CDR2 is FQGTGA in the germline V gene. The V and J ends lost 2 bases and 5 bases respectively, with 12 bases between them. This CDR3 contains 14 residues. Here the CDR3 DNA reads TGTGCCAGCAGCTTAGCGGGGAGGAGAACTGAAGCTTTCTTT. Translation gives CASSLAGRRTEAFF.

This clone appeared a few times. The chain is built from TRBV5-1 and TRBJ2-2; 7 bases agree with TRBD2. V trimming: 4 bases; J trimming: 2 bases; junction bases outside the gene matches: 5. The CDR3 covers 15 residues. Germline V lookup: CDR1 SGHRS, CDR2 YFSETQ. The CDR3 loop is CASSRGEVNTGELFF. In DNA form, the CDR3 reads TGCGCCAGCAGCCGGGGGGAGGTAAACACCGGGGAGCTGTTTTTT.

The chain uses TRBV2 and TRBJ1-1; D is unresolved. Trimming removed 6 bases from V and 4 bases from J, with 9 bases in between. This CDR3 is built from 12 residues. The V gene's germline CDR1 is SNHLY and CDR2 FYNNEI. CDR3 coding DNA: TGTGCCAGCAGGGGCCGCCGCACTGAAGCTTTCTTT. Protein product: CASRGRRTEAFF.

The chain carries TRBV5-6 and TRBJ1-2; D is unclear. The V gene's germline CDR1 is SGHDT and CDR2 YYEEEE. Trimming took off 4 bases at V and 7 bases at J, with 23 bases between the two ends. The CDR3 is 16 residues long. The DNA for the CDR3 is TGTGCCAGCAGCCGCGTTGAGGGTGCCCCATATTCTGGCTACACCTTC. It translates to CASSRVEGAPYSGYTF.

The chain employs TRBV6-1 and TRBJ2-1; 7 bases agree with TRBD2. CDR3 size: 15 residues. CDR1 is MNHNS, CDR2 SASEGT, per germline. V lost 1 base to trimming and J lost 2 bases; unmatched junction nucleotides: 2. The CDR3 DNA follows: TGTGCCAGCAGTGAAGTGACTAGCCCCTACAATGAGCAGTTCTTC. This sequence encodes CASSEVTSPYNEQFF.